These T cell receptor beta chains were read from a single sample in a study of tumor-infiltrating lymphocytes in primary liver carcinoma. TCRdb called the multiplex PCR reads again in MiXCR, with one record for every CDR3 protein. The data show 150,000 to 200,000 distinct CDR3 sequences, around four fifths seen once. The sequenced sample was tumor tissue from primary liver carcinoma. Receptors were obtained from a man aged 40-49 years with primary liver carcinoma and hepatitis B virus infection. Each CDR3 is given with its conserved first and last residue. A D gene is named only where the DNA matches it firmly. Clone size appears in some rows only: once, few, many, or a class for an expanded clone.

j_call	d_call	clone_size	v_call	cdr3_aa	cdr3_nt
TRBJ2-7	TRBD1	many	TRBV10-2	CASSTGGYEQYF	TGCGCCAGCAGTACAGGGGGATACGAGCAGTACTTC
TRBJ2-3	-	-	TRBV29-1	CSTEGSGSADTQYF	TGCAGCACTGAGGGTAGCGGAAGTGCAGATACGCAGTATTTT
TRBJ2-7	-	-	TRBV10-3	CAISDRGVAVDEQYF	TGTGCCATCAGTGATCGGGGAGTGGCAGTAGACGAGCAGTACTTC
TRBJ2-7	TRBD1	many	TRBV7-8	CASSRNLGQDNEQYF	TGTGCCAGCAGCCGAAACCTGGGACAGGACAACGAGCAGTACTTC
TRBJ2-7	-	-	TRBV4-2	CANSQDWAGFGGSYEQYF	TGCGCCAACAGCCAAGATTGGGCAGGGTTTGGGGGCTCCTACGAGCAGTACTTC
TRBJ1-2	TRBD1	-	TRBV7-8	CASSLARRQGGYGYTF	TGTGCCAGCAGCTTAGCGCGTCGACAGGGAGGCTATGGCTACACCTTC
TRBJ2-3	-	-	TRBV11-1	CASSSGGSSVEARTDTHYF	TGTGCCAGCAGCTCTGGAGGAAGCTCTGTTGAAGCCCGCACAGATACGCACTATTTT
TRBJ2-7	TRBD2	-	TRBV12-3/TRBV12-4	CASTAGTSAYEQYF	TGTGCCAGCACCGCCGGGACTAGCGCTTACGAGCAATACTTC
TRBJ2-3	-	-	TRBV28	CASSLLSPFTDTQFF	TGTGCCAGCAGTTTGCTCAGCCCTTTCACAGATACGCAGTTTTTT
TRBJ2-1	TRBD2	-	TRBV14	CASSAVAGWENNEQFF	TGCGCCAGCAGTGCCGTAGCGGGATGGGAAAACAATGAGCAGTTCTTT
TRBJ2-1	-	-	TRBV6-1	CATSAGPAYNVQSF	TGTGCCACCTCGGCGGGGCCGGCCTACAATGTGCAGTCCTTC
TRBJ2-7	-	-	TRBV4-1	CASSHISASYEQYF	TGCGCCAGCAGTCATATTAGCGCTTCCTACGAGCAGTACTTC
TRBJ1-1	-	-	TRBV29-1	CSVDGGHREALF	TGCAGCGTTGACGGGGGTCACAGGGAGGCTCTCTTT
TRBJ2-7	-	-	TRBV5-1	CASRMGRGLYEQYF	TGCGCCAGCAGAATGGGACGGGGACTCTACGAGCAGTACTTC
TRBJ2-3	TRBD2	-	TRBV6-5	CVSRVLAGGPDTQYF	TGTGTCAGCAGAGTACTAGCGGGAGGGCCAGATACGCAGTATTTT